The clone carrying this T cell receptor (beta chain) was seen a few times. This entry comes from a study of metastatic and nonmetastatic thyroid tumors. Study-wide context: It was across blood and tumor or nodule tissue from malignant and benign thyroid patients that repertoires were compared.

The V end was cut by 3 bases, the J end by 2 bases, with 8 bases between. The germline V gene encodes CDR1 MNHNS and CDR2 SASEGT. The CDR3 extends over 13 amino acids. Thyroid surgery had not been preceded by any treatment in any patient. TCRdb reanalyzed the PCR reads with MiXCR. Of tens of thousands of clones listed, around 20% are singletons. Source material: adjacent normal tissue. This sequence was found in a female donor with papillary thyroid cancer or a benign thyroid nodule (not recorded which). Some clones in this sample may be carry-over from other donors' samples. The rearrangement uses TRBV6-1 and TRBJ2-7; a possible D gene is TRBD1 (5 bases). The chain's CDR3 is CASSEAGPYEQYF. DNA for the CDR3: TGTGCCAGCAGTGAGGCAGGGCCCTACGAGCAGTACTTC.